Here is one T cell receptor (beta chain) with its context. Antigen: not known. Specified time point: after neoadjuvant nivolumab, at surgical resection. Germline-derived CDR1 and CDR2 are SGHAT and FQNNGV. The V and J ends lost 3 bases and 3 bases, in that order; junction bases with no gene match: 4. The CDR3 spans 14 residues. The data belong to a study of neoadjuvant anti-PD-1 for oral cavity cancer. Study results and caveats: Treg/Th17 ratio rose with pretreatment blood and fell with post-treatment tumor TCRbeta clonality.

Clones were read by immunoSEQ multiplex PCR, and TCRdb kept only the in-frame ones, dropping some. The table shows approximately 10,000 clones, with roughly 64% occurring only once. V gene TRBV11-2 combines with J gene TRBJ2-7; 8 bases fit TRBD1. Sequencing was performed on PBMCs, taken after nivolumab (anti-PD-1) treatment. The sequence was obtained from a person between 35 and 79 years old with oral cavity squamous cell carcinoma. Here the CDR3 reads CASSFGDRNYEQYF. In DNA, the CDR3 is TGTGCCAGCAGCTTCGGGGACAGGAACTACGAGCAGTACTTC.